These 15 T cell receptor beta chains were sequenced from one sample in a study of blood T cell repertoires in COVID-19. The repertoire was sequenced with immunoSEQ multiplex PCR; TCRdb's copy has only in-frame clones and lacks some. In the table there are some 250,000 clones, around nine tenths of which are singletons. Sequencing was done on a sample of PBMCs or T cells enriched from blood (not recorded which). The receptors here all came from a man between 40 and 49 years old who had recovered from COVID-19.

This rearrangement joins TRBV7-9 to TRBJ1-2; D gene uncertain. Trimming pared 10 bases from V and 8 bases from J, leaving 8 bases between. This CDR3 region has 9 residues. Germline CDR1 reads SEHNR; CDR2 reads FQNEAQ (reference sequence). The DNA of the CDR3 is TGTGCCATTGCGCCCGGCTACACCTTC. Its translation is CAIAPGYTF.

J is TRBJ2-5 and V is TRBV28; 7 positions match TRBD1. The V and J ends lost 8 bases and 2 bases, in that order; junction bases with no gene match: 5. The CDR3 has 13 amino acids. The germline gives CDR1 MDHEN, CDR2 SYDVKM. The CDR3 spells CASGGQRQETQYF. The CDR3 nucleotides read TGTGCCAGCGGGGGACAGCGACAAGAGACCCAGTACTTC.

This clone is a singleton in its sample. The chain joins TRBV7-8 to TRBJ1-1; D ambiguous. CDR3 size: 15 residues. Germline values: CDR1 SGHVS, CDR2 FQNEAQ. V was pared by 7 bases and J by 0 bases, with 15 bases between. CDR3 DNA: TGTGCCAGCACCTCAGCGAGGCCGTTGAACACTGAAGCTTTCTTT. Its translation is CASTSARPLNTEAFF.

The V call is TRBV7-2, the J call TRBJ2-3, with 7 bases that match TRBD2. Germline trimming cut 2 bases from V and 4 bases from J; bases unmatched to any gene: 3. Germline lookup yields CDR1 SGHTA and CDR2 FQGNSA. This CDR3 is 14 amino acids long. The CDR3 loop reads CASSLWEGPDTQYF. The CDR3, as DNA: TGTGCCAGCAGCTTATGGGAGGGCCCAGATACGCAGTATTTT.

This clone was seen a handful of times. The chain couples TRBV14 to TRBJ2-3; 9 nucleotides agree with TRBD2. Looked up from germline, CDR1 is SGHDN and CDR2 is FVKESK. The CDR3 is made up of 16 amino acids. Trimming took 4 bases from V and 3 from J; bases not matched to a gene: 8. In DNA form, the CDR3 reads TGTGCCAGCAGCCCCTTAGGAGGACTAGCGACAGATACGCAGTATTTT. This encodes CASSPLGGLATDTQYF. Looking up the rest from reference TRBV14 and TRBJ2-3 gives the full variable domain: EAGVTQFPSHSVIEKGQTVTLRCDPISGHDNLYWYRRVMGKEIKFLLHFVKESKQDESGMPNNRFLAERTGGTYSTLKVQPAELEDSGVYFCASSPLGGLATDTQYFGPGTRLTVL.

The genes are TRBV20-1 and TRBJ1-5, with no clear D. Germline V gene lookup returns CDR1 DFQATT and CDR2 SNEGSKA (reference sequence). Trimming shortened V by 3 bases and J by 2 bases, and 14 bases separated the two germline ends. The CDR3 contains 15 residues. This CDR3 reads CSASSFPYGNQPQHF. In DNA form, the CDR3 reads TGCAGTGCTAGTTCTTTTCCCTATGGCAATCAGCCCCAGCATTTT.

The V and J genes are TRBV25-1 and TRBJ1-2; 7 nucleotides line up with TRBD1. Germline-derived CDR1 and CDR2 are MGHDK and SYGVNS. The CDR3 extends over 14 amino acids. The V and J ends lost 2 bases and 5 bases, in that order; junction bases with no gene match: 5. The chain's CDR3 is CASSEATGVYGYTF. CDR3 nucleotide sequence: TGTGCCAGCAGTGAAGCCACAGGGGTTTATGGCTACACCTTC.

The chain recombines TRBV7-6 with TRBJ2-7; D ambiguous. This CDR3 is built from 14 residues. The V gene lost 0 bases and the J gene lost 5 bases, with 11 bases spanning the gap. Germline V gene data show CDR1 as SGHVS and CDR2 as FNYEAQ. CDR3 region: CASSLASGFDEQYF. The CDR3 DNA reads TGTGCCAGCAGCTTAGCTTCGGGTTTCGACGAGCAGTACTTC.

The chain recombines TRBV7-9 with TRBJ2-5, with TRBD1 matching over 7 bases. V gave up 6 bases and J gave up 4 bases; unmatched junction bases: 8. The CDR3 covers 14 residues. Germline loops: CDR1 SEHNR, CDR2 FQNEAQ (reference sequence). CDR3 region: CASRGQPRGETQYF. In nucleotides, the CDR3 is TGTGCCAGCAGGGGACAGCCTCGAGGAGAGACCCAGTACTTC. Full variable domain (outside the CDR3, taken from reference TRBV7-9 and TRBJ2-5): DTGVSQNPRHKITKRGQNVTFRCDPISEHNRLYWYRQTLGQGPEFLTYFQNEAQLEKSRLLSDRFSAERPKGSFSTLEIQRTEQGDSAMYLCASRGQPRGETQYFGPGTRLLVL.

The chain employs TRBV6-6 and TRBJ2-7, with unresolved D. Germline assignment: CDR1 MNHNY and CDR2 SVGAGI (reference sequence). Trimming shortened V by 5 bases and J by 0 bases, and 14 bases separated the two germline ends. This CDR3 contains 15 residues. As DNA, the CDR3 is TGTGCCAGCAGTCCAACACGTTTTGGCTCCTACGAGCAGTACTTC. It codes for CASSPTRFGSYEQYF.

CDR3 amino acids: CASSQDLRGHETQYF. In DNA, the CDR3 is TGTGCCAGCAGCCAAGATCTAAGGGGGCACGAGACCCAGTACTTC. The V call is TRBV3-1 (or the pseudogene TRBV3-2), the J call TRBJ2-5, with 7 bases identical to TRBD1. CDR1 and CDR2 from the germline V gene are LGHDT and YNNKEL (reference sequence). CDR3 length: 15 amino acids. The trim removed 0 bases at V and 5 bases at J, leaving 6 bases unmatched.

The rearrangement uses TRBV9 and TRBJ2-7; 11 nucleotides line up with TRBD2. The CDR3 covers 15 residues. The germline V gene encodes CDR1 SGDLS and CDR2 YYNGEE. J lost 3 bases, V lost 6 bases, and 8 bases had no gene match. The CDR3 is CASTPGGLAVYEQYF. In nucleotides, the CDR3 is TGTGCCAGCACTCCAGGGGGACTAGCGGTCTACGAGCAGTACTTC.

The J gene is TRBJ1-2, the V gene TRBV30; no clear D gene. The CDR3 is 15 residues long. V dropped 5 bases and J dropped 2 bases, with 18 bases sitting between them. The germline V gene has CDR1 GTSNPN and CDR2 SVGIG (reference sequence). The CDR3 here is CAWAPLYGGNYGYTF. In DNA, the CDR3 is TGTGCCTGGGCCCCCCTTTATGGAGGGAACTATGGCTACACCTTC.

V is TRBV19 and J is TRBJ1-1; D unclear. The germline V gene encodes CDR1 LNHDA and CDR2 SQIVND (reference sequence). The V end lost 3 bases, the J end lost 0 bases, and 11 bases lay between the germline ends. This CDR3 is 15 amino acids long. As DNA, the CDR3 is TGTGCCAGTAGTATGGGCAGGAATTTGAACACTGAAGCTTTCTTT. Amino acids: CASSMGRNLNTEAFF. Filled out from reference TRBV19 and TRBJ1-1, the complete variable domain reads DGGITQSPKYLFRKEGQNVTLSCEQNLNHDAMYWYRQDPGQGLRLIYYSQIVNDFQKGDIAEGYSVSREKKESFPLTVTSAQKNPTAFYLCASSMGRNLNTEAFFGQGTRLTVV.

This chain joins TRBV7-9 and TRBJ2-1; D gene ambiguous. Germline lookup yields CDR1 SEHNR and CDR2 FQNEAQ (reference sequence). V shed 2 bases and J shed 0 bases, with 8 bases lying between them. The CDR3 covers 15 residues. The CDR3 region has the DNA TGTGCCAGCAGCTTAAGAAGGAGCTCCTACAATGAGCAGTTCTTC. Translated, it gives CASSLRRSSYNEQFF.